These 18 T cell receptor beta chains share one sample of origin, sequenced in a study of blood T cell repertoires in COVID-19. Sequenced by immunoSEQ multiplex PCR; TCRdb stores in-frame clones only, minus some. The data contain fewer than 200,000 clones, 80% to 90% of them seen just once; the ten biggest clones take up 2.5% to 3%. Source material: peripheral blood. The receptors come from a woman at least 80 years old with COVID-19, enrolled during active disease.

This chain links TRBV5-1 with TRBJ1-2; tentative D call: TRBD1 (6 bases). This CDR3 has 12 amino acids. Germline V CDR1 and CDR2: SGHRS, YFSETQ. V shed 7 bases and J shed 4 bases, with 11 bases lying between them. This CDR3 reads CASGLGAYGYTF. In DNA, the CDR3 is TGCGCCAGCGGGCTGGGGGCCTATGGCTACACCTTC.

The genes are TRBV11-2 and TRBJ2-7; 7 bases are a match to TRBD2. Germline V CDR1 and CDR2: SGHAT, FQNNGV. This CDR3 contains 15 residues. The V gene end was trimmed by 5 bases and the J gene end by 2 bases; junction bases not matched to a gene: 9. The CDR3 sequence: CASSPRMGGAYEQYF. The CDR3 nucleotides read TGTGCCAGCAGCCCAAGGATGGGAGGGGCCTACGAGCAGTACTTC.

The rearrangement uses TRBV18 and TRBJ2-2; 7 nucleotides match TRBD1. CDR3 length equals 16 residues. The germline CDR1 and CDR2 sequences are KGHSH and LQKENI. V gave up 2 bases and J gave up 2 bases; unmatched junction bases: 5. The CDR3 protein is CASSPSTGINTGELFF. CDR3 DNA sequence: TGTGCCAGCTCACCATCGACAGGGATTAACACCGGGGAGCTGTTTTTT.

This chain uses TRBV3-1 (or the pseudogene TRBV3-2) with TRBJ2-3; 9 bases align to TRBD1. Germline CDR1 is LGHDT and CDR2 is YNNKEL (reference sequence). The ends lost 4 bases at V and 1 base at J; junction bases unmatched: 0. This CDR3 contains 14 residues. The chain's CDR3 is CASSRDRGTDTQYF. Here the CDR3 DNA reads TGTGCCAGCAGCCGGGACAGGGGCACAGATACGCAGTATTTT.

The chain joins TRBV4-1 to TRBJ2-1; TRBD1 aligns across 10 bases. The CDR3 runs 16 residues. Germline CDR1 reads MGHRA; CDR2 reads YSYEKL. J lost 8 bases, V lost 2 bases, and 9 bases had no gene match. CDR3 region: CASSQRDRGSLDEQFF. In DNA form, the CDR3 reads TGCGCCAGCAGCCAACGGGACAGGGGATCCTTGGATGAGCAGTTCTTC.

The sample holds a few counts of this clone. The chain recombines TRBV27 with TRBJ2-1; TRBD2 agrees at 8 bases. The J segment lost 10 bases and the V segment lost 6 bases, leaving 11 bases of the junction unmatched. The CDR3 sequence is 14 residues long. Germline CDR1 and CDR2: MNHEY and SMNVEV (reference sequence). In nucleotides, the CDR3 is TGTGCCAGCAGGCGACTAGCGCCCGATGGAGAGCAGTTCTTC. This encodes CASRRLAPDGEQFF.

This clone is a singleton in its sample. The genes are TRBV11-2 and TRBJ2-7; TRBD1 is a possible D gene (5 bases). Germline CDR1 is SGHAT and CDR2 is FQNNGV. Trimming removed 0 bases from V and 3 bases from J, with 9 bases in between. The CDR3 consists of 14 residues. CDR3 sequence: CASSLDGAFYEQYF. CDR3 DNA sequence: TGTGCCAGCAGCTTAGATGGGGCGTTCTACGAGCAGTACTTC. The complete variable domain, with remaining parts taken from reference TRBV11-2 and TRBJ2-7, reads EAGVAQSPRYKIIEKRQSVAFWCNPISGHATLYWYQQILGQGPKLLIQFQNNGVVDDSQLPKDRFSAERLKGVDSTLKIQPAKLEDSAVYLCASSLDGAFYEQYFGPGTRLTVT.

This clone was counted a few times. J is TRBJ1-1 and V is TRBV18, with 8 nucleotides matching TRBD1. This CDR3 contains 17 residues. CDR1 and CDR2 from the germline V gene are KGHSH and LQKENI. Germline trimming cut 1 base from V and 3 bases from J; bases unmatched to any gene: 10. The DNA of the CDR3 is TGTGCCAGCTCACCACGCAGGGGGCGGTCCAAAGACACTGAAGCTTTCTTT. Residues: CASSPRRGRSKDTEAFF.

The chain couples TRBV6-6 to TRBJ1-2; TRBD1 matches 7 bases. Germline-derived CDR1 and CDR2 are MNHNY and SVGAGI (reference sequence). Losses at the gene ends were 2 bases for V and 13 bases for J; bases not matched to a gene: 10. This CDR3 spans 13 amino acids. CDR3 nucleotide sequence: TGTGCCAGCAGTTACCTTGGACAGGACGCTTTCACCTTC. Translated: CASSYLGQDAFTF.

This rearrangement joins TRBV7-2 to TRBJ1-4; tentative D call: TRBD1 (6 bases). Germline CDR1 reads SGHTA; CDR2 reads FQGNSA. CDR3 size: 13 residues. Trimming cost V 11 bases and J 3 bases, with 13 bases left between them. CDR3 in amino acids: CAESGGSNEKLFF. In DNA, the CDR3 is TGTGCCGAGAGCGGGGGCTCTAATGAAAAACTGTTTTTT.

The chain employs TRBV29-1 and TRBJ1-2; no definite D call. Germline-derived CDR1 and CDR2 are SQVTM and ANQGSEA. This CDR3 is 12 amino acids long. Trimming pared 1 base from V and 7 bases from J, leaving 10 bases between. CDR3 loop: CSVEATAGGYTF. The CDR3 DNA follows: TGCAGCGTTGAAGCAACCGCGGGTGGCTACACCTTC.

This sequence joins TRBV3-1 (or the pseudogene TRBV3-2) and TRBJ2-3; 11 nucleotides align to TRBD2. CDR1 is LGHDT, CDR2 YNNKEL, per germline (reference sequence). The CDR3 contains 17 residues. With V trimmed by 2 bases and J by 4 bases, 8 bases remained unmatched. CDR3 DNA: TGTGCCAGCAGCCAAAGACTAGCGGGAAACCTCGCAGATACGCAGTATTTT. Its translation is CASSQRLAGNLADTQYF.

The chain has TRBV5-1 and TRBJ2-7; D perhaps matches TRBD1 (6 bases). The CDR3 runs to 14 residues. CDR1 SGHRS and CDR2 YFSETQ come from the germline V gene. With 5 bases removed from V and 2 bases from J, the gap between germline ends came to 14 bases. CDR3 coding DNA: TGCGCCAGCAGAGAACAGGGTTTTACCTACGAGCAGTACTTC. Its translation is CASREQGFTYEQYF. Variable domain in full (rest from reference TRBV5-1 and TRBJ2-7): KAGVTQTPRYLIKTRGQQVTLSCSPISGHRSVSWYQQTPGQGLQFLFEYFSETQRNKGNFPGRFSGRQFSNSRSEMNVSTLELGDSALYLCASREQGFTYEQYFGPGTRLTVT.

This sequence joins TRBV5-1 and TRBJ1-1, with D perhaps matching TRBD1 (5 bases). The CDR3 totals 13 residues. V lost 1 base, J lost 7 bases, and 11 bases lay in between. Germline V gene lookup returns CDR1 SGHRS and CDR2 YFSETQ. CDR3 in DNA: TGCGCCAGCAGCTTGTATTACACAGGTGAAGCTTTCTTT. Its protein is CASSLYYTGEAFF.

The chain combines TRBV7-2 with TRBJ2-3; 16 nucleotides match TRBD2. V lost 2 bases, J lost 9 bases, and 8 bases stayed unmatched. CDR1 and CDR2 from the germline V gene are SGHTA and FQGNSA. The CDR3 totals 17 residues. CDR3 coding DNA: TGTGCCAGCAGCTTACGATCGGGACTAGCGGGGGGGGACACGCAGTATTTT. It encodes CASSLRSGLAGGDTQYF.

The chain links TRBV19 to TRBJ2-1, with 7 nucleotides matching TRBD2. J lost 2 bases, V lost 4 bases, and 8 bases had no gene match. This CDR3 has 16 residues. Germline lookup yields CDR1 LNHDA and CDR2 SQIVND (reference sequence). In DNA form, the CDR3 reads TGTGCCAGTAGTAATCCCCTAGCGGTCACCTACAATGAGCAGTTCTTC. As protein: CASSNPLAVTYNEQFF.

The rearrangement links TRBV30 to TRBJ1-6; 8 bases map to TRBD1. CDR3 size: 15 residues. The trim removed 8 bases at V and 6 bases at J, leaving 12 bases unmatched. Germline assignment: CDR1 GTSNPN and CDR2 SVGIG (reference sequence). This CDR3 is CASPGQGSSNSPLHF. The DNA of the CDR3 is TGTGCCAGTCCTGGACAGGGCAGCTCTAATTCACCCCTCCACTTT.

The chain uses TRBV10-3 and TRBJ2-7; 10 bases line up with TRBD2. The trim removed 6 bases at V and 0 bases at J, leaving 8 bases unmatched. This CDR3 has 16 residues. The V gene's germline CDR1 is ENHRY and CDR2 SYGVKD. The CDR3: CAIRNASGGLSYEQYF. The CDR3 DNA is TGTGCCATCAGGAACGCTAGCGGGGGCCTCTCCTACGAGCAGTACTTC.